The subject of this entry is one TCR beta chain. The sample belongs to a study of blood T cell repertoires in COVID-19. V was clipped by 4 bases and J by 4 bases, with 5 bases between them. Germline V gene data show CDR1 as MNHEY and CDR2 as SMNVEV (reference sequence). This CDR3 spans 12 amino acids. This table comes from immunoSEQ multiplex PCR, and its TCRdb copy is limited to in-frame clones, with some not included. The table lists approximately 44,000 clones, around 90% of them singletons. The chain joins TRBV27 to TRBJ2-1; no definite D call. Sequencing was carried out using peripheral blood. The origin of this receptor is a woman older than 75 with acute or convalescent COVID-19. The CDR3 coding sequence is TGTGCCAGCAGTTCCCCTTACAATGAGCAGTTCTTC. Its protein is CASSSPYNEQFF.